This T cell receptor (beta chain) appears in the sequencing data of a study of cytomegalovirus exposure and HLA in healthy donors. Study background: As released early, the data held roughly 85 million unique TCRs from HLA-typed donors. Notes on the study in general: TCR beta chains numbering 164 were designated cytomegalovirus-associated. Earlier analysis found most TCR beta V segments productive about 87% or about 30% of the time.

The PCR was carried out with 60 Vbeta primers and 13 Jbeta primers. The repertoire was sequenced with immunoSEQ multiplex PCR; TCRdb's copy has only in-frame clones and lacks some. The sample includes about 190,000 clones, around four fifths of them seen just once. The V end lost 9 bases, the J end lost 4 bases, and 16 bases lay between the germline ends. CDR1 and CDR2 (germline): SGHRS, YFSETQ. The CDR3 runs 13 residues. Note on this clone: No antigen is known for it.

At collection, donors were nominally healthy, but unrecorded immune exposures were probable. What was sequenced was PBMCs. The receptor comes from a woman in her late teens or twenties in good health and CMV-seronegative. The chain carries TRBV5-1 and TRBJ1-2; maybe TRBD1 (6 bases). CDR3 residues: CATSPGHSYGYTF. CDR3 coding DNA: TGCGCCACCTCTCCGGGACATAGCTATGGCTACACCTTC. Based on the CDR3 plus reference TRBV5-1 and TRBJ1-2, the full variable domain is KAGVTQTPRYLIKTRGQQVTLSCSPISGHRSVSWYQQTPGQGLQFLFEYFSETQRNKGNFPGRFSGRQFSNSRSEMNVSTLELGDSALYLCATSPGHSYGYTFGSGTRLTVV.